This TCR beta chain was captured in a study of T cell repertoires in cytomegalovirus infection. About the research overall: Used in the study were CMV epitopes, some recently identified and HLA-C-restricted, others well-studied and HLA-B-restricted. CMV infection together with matching HLA type was indicated by public TCR beta signatures. Study-level points and caveats: HLA-C-restricted CMV-specific TCR beta clonotypes were dominant in the ex vivo response. Individuals carrying CMV plus the relevant HLA were identified by cumulative frequency of public TCR beta families.

Each CDR3 protein is one row after TCRdb ran MiXCR on the reads. This sample has approximately 76,000 distinct CDR3 sequences; about 24% occur once, and the top ten carry 50%. Details on this clonotype: The antigen remains undetermined.

This receptor was identified in a human donor in good health (CMV status not recorded). Some clones in this sample may be carry-over from other donors' samples. The input for sequencing was CD8+ T cells from cultured PBMCs, taken from culture after CMV antigen stimulation.

CDR3 sequence (DNA): TGCGCCAGCAGCCCCGACGTTGAGTCAACGCAGTATTTT. Protein sequence: CASSPDVESTQYF. The rearrangement links TRBV4-3 to TRBJ2-3; D remains ambiguous. The CDR3 extends over 13 amino acids. Germline V gene sequence: CDR1 LGHNA, CDR2 YSLEER. Trimming shortened V by 4 bases and J by 9 bases, and 14 bases separated the two germline ends.